The rows below give T cell receptor beta chains drawn from one sample of a study of Ad26.COV2.S vaccination and SARS-CoV-2 variants. Here immunoSEQ multiplex PCR was the method, and the copy in TCRdb shows in-frame clones only, minus some. The profile shows some 190,000 clones, approximately 90% of them singletons. Specimen: peripheral blood, collected after recovery from COVID-19. These TCRs come from a human donor who had recovered from COVID-19. Both conserved end residues are part of each CDR3. Each record gives: CDR3 protein, CDR3 DNA, clone size, J gene, V gene, D gene. A D gene is named only where the DNA matches it firmly. Some rows have no size entry. The others give once, few or many, or a class for an expanded clone.

CDR3aa: CASSFTGQGHPTGELFF; CDR3nt: TGTGCCAGCAGCTTTACGGGACAGGGGCACCCCACCGGGGAGCTGTTTTTT; abundance: NA; j_gene: TRBJ2-2; v_gene: TRBV11-3; d_gene: TRBD1
CDR3aa: CASSLDLADTQYF; CDR3nt: TGTGCCAGCAGCTTAGATCTAGCAGATACGCAGTATTTT; abundance: NA; j_gene: TRBJ2-3; v_gene: TRBV11-2; d_gene: NA
CDR3aa: CASSSQTGIDTEAFF; CDR3nt: TGTGCCAGCAGCTCCCAGACGGGGATTGACACTGAAGCTTTCTTT; abundance: NA; j_gene: TRBJ1-1; v_gene: TRBV7-9; d_gene: NA
CDR3aa: CSASSASGTDTQYF; CDR3nt: TGCAGTGCTAGTTCCGCTAGCGGCACAGATACGCAGTATTTT; abundance: NA; j_gene: TRBJ2-3; v_gene: TRBV20-1; d_gene: NA
CDR3aa: CASLHRGHTEAFF; CDR3nt: TGTGCCAGCCTCCACAGGGGGCATACTGAAGCTTTCTTT; abundance: NA; j_gene: TRBJ1-1; v_gene: TRBV5-6; d_gene: TRBD1
CDR3aa: CASSPGDQPQHF; CDR3nt: TGTGCCAGCAGCCCCGGCGATCAGCCCCAGCATTTT; abundance: NA; j_gene: TRBJ1-5; v_gene: TRBV5-5; d_gene: NA
CDR3aa: CAISGPLRGTDTQYF; CDR3nt: TGTGCCATCAGTGGCCCCCTGAGGGGGACAGATACGCAGTATTTT; abundance: NA; j_gene: TRBJ2-3; v_gene: TRBV10-3; d_gene: NA
CDR3aa: CASSGGTGGNTGELFF; CDR3nt: TGCGCCAGCAGTGGTGGGACCGGCGGGAACACCGGGGAGCTGTTTTTT; abundance: few; j_gene: TRBJ2-2; v_gene: TRBV10-2; d_gene: NA
CDR3aa: CASSLEGTNTEAFF; CDR3nt: TGTGCCAGCAGCTTAGAAGGTACGAACACTGAAGCTTTCTTT; abundance: NA; j_gene: TRBJ1-1; v_gene: TRBV7-6; d_gene: NA
CDR3aa: CASSRYPGQGAYEQYF; CDR3nt: TGTGCCAGCAGCCGATACCCGGGACAGGGGGCTTACGAGCAGTACTTC; abundance: NA; j_gene: TRBJ2-7; v_gene: TRBV5-4; d_gene: TRBD1
CDR3aa: CATSRELLGTKHF; CDR3nt: TGTGCCACCAGCAGAGAACTATTAGGGACCAAGCATTTT; abundance: NA; j_gene: TRBJ1-5; v_gene: TRBV15; d_gene: NA
CDR3aa: CAISGATGDNYGYTF; CDR3nt: TGTGCCATCAGTGGCGCGACAGGGGATAACTATGGCTACACCTTC; abundance: NA; j_gene: TRBJ1-2; v_gene: TRBV10-3; d_gene: TRBD1
CDR3aa: CASTPGTSSYNEQFF; CDR3nt: TGTGCCAGCACCCCCGGGACTAGCTCCTACAATGAGCAGTTCTTC; abundance: NA; j_gene: TRBJ2-1; v_gene: TRBV27; d_gene: TRBD2
CDR3aa: CASTKKGAGGPLSYEQYF; CDR3nt: TGTGCCAGCACCAAAAAAGGGGCGGGAGGGCCTCTCTCCTACGAGCAGTACTTC; abundance: NA; j_gene: TRBJ2-7; v_gene: TRBV2; d_gene: TRBD2
CDR3aa: CASSSLQGPYGYTF; CDR3nt: TGTGCCAGCAGCTCTCTACAGGGCCCCTATGGCTACACCTTC; abundance: NA; j_gene: TRBJ1-2; v_gene: TRBV7-2; d_gene: NA
CDR3aa: CASSLSASGGTGELFF; CDR3nt: TGCGCCAGCAGCTTGTCTGCTAGCGGGGGAACCGGGGAGCTGTTTTTT; abundance: NA; j_gene: TRBJ2-2; v_gene: TRBV5-1; d_gene: TRBD2